One sample yielded the 9 T cell receptor beta chains listed below, sequenced in a study of human CD8 memory T cell subsets (dated by TCRdb to the early 2020s). Sequencing used a NextSeq 550. A Human TCR Profiling Kit was used to prepare UMI-labeled 5' RACE TCRbeta libraries. The reads underwent TCRdb reprocessing, giving one record for each CDR3 protein sequence and no DNA. The table for this sample records roughly 5,000 distinct CDR3 sequences. Around a sixth of the sample belongs to the ten largest clones. CCR7+ PD-1+ TIGIT+ early differentiated memory cells with dysfunctional, exhausted-like traits were defined as progenitor exhausted-like memory CD8+ T cells (TPEX). The source material was CD8+ T cells from PBMCs. Every receptor here comes from a human donor in good health.

The V call is TRBV9, the J call TRBJ2-1; TCRdb outputs TRBD2, but without DNA this stays unchecked. This CDR3 is 15 amino acids long. The V gene's germline CDR1 is SGDLS and CDR2 YYNGEE. The CDR3 is CASSATSGRTREQFF.

The gene calls are TRBV12-3 or TRBV12-4 and TRBJ1-1; TCRdb selects TRBD1, and the lack of DNA leaves this call unchecked. This CDR3 is built from 13 residues. CDR3 in amino acids: CASSQGPATEAFF.

The chain uses TRBV5-4 and TRBJ1-1; as DNA is missing, the TRBD1 call by TCRdb cannot be tested. This CDR3 has 15 amino acids. From germline, CDR1 is SGHNT and CDR2 YYREEE (reference sequence). The CDR3: CASSLGVRGNTEAFF.

The CDR3 is CASSVTGGGETQYF. This sequence joins TRBV12-3 or TRBV12-4 and TRBJ2-5; TCRdb lists TRBD1, though no DNA is available to test this call. The CDR3 has 14 amino acids.

This clonotype is identified as medium-sized from frequency. This CDR3 reads CASSQDTYSPLHF. The J gene is TRBJ1-6, the V gene TRBV6-2 or TRBV6-3. The germline V gene has CDR1 MNHEY and CDR2 SVGEGT. The CDR3 runs to 13 residues.

This chain uses TRBV6-5 with TRBJ2-7. CDR1 is MNHEY and CDR2 is SVGAGI in the germline V gene. CDR3 length: 15 residues. Here the CDR3 reads CASSLFQAPLYEQYF.

V is TRBV12-3 or TRBV12-4 and J is TRBJ2-3; the TCRdb call, TRBD2, lacks DNA for checking. The CDR3 extends over 14 amino acids. CDR3 in amino acids: CASGSAGYTDTQYF.

The V and J genes are TRBV2 and TRBJ2-7; TCRdb calls TRBD1, which cannot be checked without DNA. The CDR3 covers 13 residues. Germline assignment: CDR1 SNHLY and CDR2 FYNNEI. The CDR3 sequence is CASKTGVSYEQYF.

V gene TRBV27 combines with J gene TRBJ2-7. CDR3 length: 14 residues. Germline CDR1 and CDR2: MNHEY and SMNVEV (reference sequence). CDR3 residues: CASSLYVGSYEQYF.